The 8 T cell receptor beta chains below all came from one sample that was sequenced in a study of blood T cell repertoires in COVID-19. Profiling relied on immunoSEQ multiplex PCR, and the TCRdb table lists in-frame clones only, not all of them. The table has fewer than 450,000 clones, 88% seen once. Sequencing was carried out using peripheral blood. These receptors were obtained from a woman aged 45-65 years with COVID-19, enrolled during active disease.

The chain couples TRBV29-1 to TRBJ1-2; the match to TRBD1 covers 8 bases. This CDR3 is 13 amino acids long. CDR1 SQVTM and CDR2 ANQGSEA come from the germline V gene. The V and J ends lost 7 bases and 6 bases, in that order; junction bases with no gene match: 10. The chain's CDR3 is CSGGGRQGHGYTF. The CDR3 DNA is TGCAGCGGAGGGGGGAGACAGGGGCATGGCTACACCTTC.

The chain recombines TRBV2 with TRBJ2-2, with TRBD1 matching over 7 bases. The germline V gene encodes CDR1 SNHLY and CDR2 FYNNEI. Trimming took 0 bases from V and 5 from J; bases not matched to a gene: 3. The CDR3 length is 15 residues. The CDR3 DNA reads as TGTGCCAGCAGTGAAGCTATGACAGGGACCGGGGAGCTGTTTTTT. It yields the protein CASSEAMTGTGELFF.

The chain couples TRBV6-5 to TRBJ1-6; maybe TRBD1 (5 bases). Germline-derived CDR1 and CDR2 are MNHEY and SVGAGI. With 1 base removed from V and 6 bases from J, the gap between germline ends came to 7 bases. The CDR3 runs 14 residues. The CDR3 loop is CASSYYGGNSPLHF. CDR3 nucleotide sequence: TGTGCCAGCAGTTACTACGGGGGTAATTCACCCCTCCACTTT.

The chain joins TRBV5-4 to TRBJ1-4; a weak D match, TRBD1 (6 bases). V dropped 4 bases and J dropped 3 bases, with 19 bases sitting between them. Per the germline V gene, CDR1 is SGHNT and CDR2 is YYREEE (reference sequence). The length of the CDR3 is 17 residues. In nucleotides, the CDR3 is TGTGCCAGCAGCCTGGGGGGGGGCGCGTTAGCTAATGAAAAACTGTTTTTT. It is translated as CASSLGGGALANEKLFF.

The J gene is TRBJ2-7, the V gene TRBV3-1 (or the pseudogene TRBV3-2); D remains ambiguous. CDR1 is LGHDT, CDR2 YNNKEL, per germline (reference sequence). V was trimmed by 0 bases and J by 7 bases, leaving 10 bases between them. The CDR3 length is 13 residues. CDR3 in amino acids: CASSQELRIEQYF. CDR3 in DNA: TGTGCCAGCAGCCAAGAGCTAAGAATTGAGCAGTACTTC.

V is TRBV6-5 and J is TRBJ1-2; 8 bases line up with TRBD1. The V segment lost 6 bases and the J segment 4 bases; nucleotides outside the gene matches: 7. CDR3 size: 14 residues. Germline CDR1 reads MNHEY; CDR2 reads SVGAGI. The CDR3 DNA reads as TGTGCCAGCAGAAGACAGGGGTTCTCCTATGGCTACACCTTC. Its protein product is CASRRQGFSYGYTF.

This chain connects TRBV7-6 to TRBJ1-1; weak D call: TRBD1 (6 bases). Per the germline V gene, CDR1 is SGHVS and CDR2 is FNYEAQ. V was pared by 2 bases and J by 7 bases, with 11 bases between. CDR3 length: 13 residues. CDR3 in DNA: TGTGCCAGCAGCTTAATGCAGGGGAGTGAAGCTTTCTTT. The encoded protein is CASSLMQGSEAFF.

The count of this clone is one. This chain's CDR3 is CASSLRVGQGTYEQYF. The CDR3 DNA follows: TGCGCCAGCAGCTTGCGAGTGGGACAGGGTACCTACGAGCAGTACTTC. This sequence joins TRBV5-1 and TRBJ2-7, with TRBD1 matching over 9 bases. This CDR3 contains 16 residues. Germline assignment: CDR1 SGHRS and CDR2 YFSETQ. V gave up 1 base and J gave up 2 bases; unmatched junction bases: 7.